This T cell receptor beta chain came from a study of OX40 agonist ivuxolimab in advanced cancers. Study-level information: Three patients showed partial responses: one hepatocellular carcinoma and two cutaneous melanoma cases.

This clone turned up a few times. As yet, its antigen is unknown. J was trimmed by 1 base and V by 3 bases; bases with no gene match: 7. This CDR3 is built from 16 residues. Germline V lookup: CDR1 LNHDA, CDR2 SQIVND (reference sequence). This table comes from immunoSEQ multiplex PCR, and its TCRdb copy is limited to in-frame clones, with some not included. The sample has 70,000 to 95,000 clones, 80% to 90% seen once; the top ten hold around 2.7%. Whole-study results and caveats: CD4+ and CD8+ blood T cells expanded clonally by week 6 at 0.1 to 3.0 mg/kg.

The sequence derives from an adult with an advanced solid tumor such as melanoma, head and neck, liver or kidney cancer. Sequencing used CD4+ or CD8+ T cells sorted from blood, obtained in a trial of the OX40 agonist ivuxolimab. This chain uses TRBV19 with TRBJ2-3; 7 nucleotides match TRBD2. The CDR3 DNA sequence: TGTGCCAGTAGTATTGTCGGCGGGGGAGGCACAGATACGCAGTATTTT. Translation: CASSIVGGGGTDTQYF.